Described below is a single TCR beta chain sequence and its context. The data are from a study of blood T cell repertoires in COVID-19. The table came from immunoSEQ multiplex PCR; TCRdb's copy has only in-frame clones and leaves some out. The sample lists 150,000 to 200,000 clones; roughly 80% were seen once. The CDR3 length is 17 residues. Trimming pared 1 base from V and 4 bases from J, leaving 17 bases between. Germline V CDR1 and CDR2: SEHNR, FQNEAQ (reference sequence). J is TRBJ1-3 and V is TRBV7-9; D call uncertain. Source material: PBMCs or T cells enriched from blood (not recorded which). The receptor was isolated from a woman aged 50 to 60 who had recovered from COVID-19. The CDR3 reads CASSLDSLRLEGNTIYF. CDR3 bases: TGTGCCAGCAGCTTAGACAGTCTCAGGCTGGAAGGAAACACCATATATTTT.